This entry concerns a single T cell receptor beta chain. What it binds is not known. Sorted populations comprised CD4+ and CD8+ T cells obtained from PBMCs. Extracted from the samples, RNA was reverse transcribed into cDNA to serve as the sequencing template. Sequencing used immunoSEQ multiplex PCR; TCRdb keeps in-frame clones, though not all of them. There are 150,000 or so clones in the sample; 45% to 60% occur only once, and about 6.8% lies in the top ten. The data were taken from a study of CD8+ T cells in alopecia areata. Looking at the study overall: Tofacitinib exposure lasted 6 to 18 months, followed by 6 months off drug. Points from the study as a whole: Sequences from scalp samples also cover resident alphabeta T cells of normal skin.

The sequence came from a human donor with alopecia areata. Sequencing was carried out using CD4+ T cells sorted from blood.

CDR3 in amino acids: CASSPVAGNTGELFF. In DNA form, the CDR3 reads TGTGCCAGCTCACCAGTAGCGGGGAACACCGGGGAGCTGTTTTTT. V is TRBV18 and J is TRBJ2-2, with TRBD2 matching over 7 bases. There are 15 residues in the CDR3. Germline values: CDR1 KGHSH, CDR2 LQKENI. Losses at the gene ends were 2 bases for V and 1 base for J; bases not matched to a gene: 1.